This TCR beta chain was recorded in a study of blood T cell repertoires in COVID-19. Overall study context: There were acute and convalescent COVID-19 samples, and they came from the United States, Italy and Spain. T cells, B-cell-depleted T cells, or PBMCs provided the cDNA or gDNA that served as material.

The Seattle patients joined while their infection was active and were tracked longitudinally afterward. Under the authors' procedure: Reference gene primers were amplified, and this amplification served to estimate nucleated cell counts. Data came from immunoSEQ multiplex PCR; TCRdb stores just in-frame clones and leaves some out. From that table come the V and J calls and clone size; the DNA was used to work out D and trimming. The repertoire consists of 100,000 or so clones, with about nine tenths occurring once and the leading ten covering more than 4.5%. In this sample, this clone turned up once. The sequence derives from a woman aged 50 to 65 with COVID-19, enrolled during active disease. The sequencing input was peripheral blood.

The CDR3 coding sequence is TGTGCCACCAAACAGCCGGGGGTCCTAGTAAGAGAAGCTTTCTTT. As protein: CATKQPGVLVREAFF. The chain has TRBV2 and TRBJ1-1; weak D call: TRBD1 (5 bases). Between the trimmed V and J ends, which lost 10 bases and 8 bases, there was a span of 26 bases. CDR1 is SNHLY, CDR2 FYNNEI, per germline. This CDR3 comprises 15 residues. The variable domain in full, with the rest retrieved from reference TRBV2 and TRBJ1-1, is EPEVTQTPSHQVTQMGQEVILRCVPISNHLYFYWYRQILGQKVEFLVSFYNNEISEKSEIFDDQFSVERPDGSNFTLKIRSTKLEDSAMYFCATKQPGVLVREAFFGQGTRLTVV.